Below, 26 T cell receptor beta chains from the same sample are listed, as sequenced in a study of blood T cells in healthy people across ages. For the second PCR, which ran for roughly 7 to 11 cycles, a sample-barcoded 5' primer and a J-beta primer mix were used. TCRdb analysed the 5' RACE reads with MiXCR anew, one entry per CDR3 protein. The sample records some 640,000 distinct CDR3 sequences, roughly 50% being singletons. The sequenced sample was blood. These receptors originate from a woman aged 55-75 years in good health.

This chain joins TRBV7-9 and TRBJ2-6; D is unclear. With 5 bases removed from V and 0 bases from J, the gap between germline ends came to 5 bases. Germline lookup yields CDR1 SEHNR and CDR2 FQNEAQ (reference sequence). The length of the CDR3 is 14 residues. CDR3: CASSHPSGANVLTF. The CDR3 DNA reads as TGTGCCAGCAGCCACCCCTCTGGGGCCAACGTCCTGACTTTC.

In this sample, this clonotype turned up a few times. The chain employs TRBV7-9 and TRBJ2-6; D uncertain. The germline gives CDR1 SEHNR, CDR2 FQNEAQ (reference sequence). The ends were cut back, 2 bases at V and 2 bases at J, with 7 bases in the middle. This CDR3 spans 15 amino acids. The CDR3 loop reads CASSLLLPGANVLTF. CDR3 coding DNA: TGTGCCAGCAGCTTACTGCTTCCTGGGGCCAACGTCCTGACTTTC.

The rearrangement links TRBV6-6 to TRBJ1-5; perhaps TRBD1 as D (6 bases). V was trimmed by 7 bases and J by 5 bases, leaving 15 bases between them. There are 14 residues in the CDR3. Germline values: CDR1 MNHNY, CDR2 SVGAGI (reference sequence). DNA of the CDR3: TGTGCCAGCACCAACAGGGTTATGGATCAGCCCCAGCATTTT. It codes for CASTNRVMDQPQHF.

The CDR3 sequence is CASKNQGLGSPLHF. The CDR3 nucleotides are TGTGCCAGCAAAAATCAGGGTTTGGGTTCACCCCTCCACTTT. The gene calls are TRBV27 and TRBJ1-6, with TRBD1 as a possible D gene (5 bases). The germline CDR1 and CDR2 sequences are MNHEY and SMNVEV (reference sequence). V dropped 7 bases and J dropped 9 bases, with 16 bases sitting between them. The CDR3 totals 14 residues.

The chain has TRBV15 and TRBJ2-1; no reliable D call. The germline gives CDR1 LNHNV, CDR2 YYDKDF (reference sequence). The CDR3 loop spans 13 amino acids. Trimming left V 6 bases short and J 0 bases short, with 6 bases between. The CDR3 sequence is CATRKSSYNEQFF. Here the CDR3 DNA reads TGTGCCACCAGAAAGAGCTCCTACAATGAGCAGTTCTTC.

This chain links TRBV2 with TRBJ2-5; a weak D match, TRBD2 (6 bases). Between the trimmed V and J ends, which lost 6 bases and 9 bases, there was a span of 14 bases. The CDR3 spans 12 residues. Germline V CDR1 and CDR2: SNHLY, FYNNEI. CDR3 region: CASSGTYMAQYF. The CDR3 nucleotides read TGTGCCAGCAGCGGGACTTATATGGCCCAGTACTTC.

This clonotype was observed a single time. At one of its ends the junction is not consistent with the germline gene, which may arise from a read error. V is TRBV7-7 and J is TRBJ2-1; 7 nucleotides agree with TRBD2. The J call could be wrong; TRBJ2-7 is a better fit for the DNA end. Germline V gene lookup returns CDR1 SSHAT and CDR2 FNYEAQ (reference sequence). This CDR3 has 16 residues. Written as DNA, the CDR3 is TGTGCTAGCAGCTTACGCGGGGGTGCTCCCTACAATGAGCAGTACTTC. This translates into CASSLRGGAPYNEQYF.

The chain carries TRBV29-1 and TRBJ2-3, with D possibly being TRBD1 or TRBD2 (5 bases each). Trimming cost V 7 bases and J 0 bases, with 11 bases left between them. This CDR3 has 13 amino acids. CDR1 SQVTM and CDR2 ANQGSEA come from the germline V gene. CDR3 nucleotides: TGCAGCGCCGGTCGGGACAGCACAGATACGCAGTATTTT. Its protein is CSAGRDSTDTQYF.

The genes are TRBV15 and TRBJ2-5, with D unclear. V was pared by 2 bases and J by 3 bases, with 16 bases between. The germline V gene has CDR1 LNHNV and CDR2 YYDKDF (reference sequence). CDR3 length: 16 residues. The CDR3 region has the DNA TGTGCCACCAGCAGACGAGTCCGGGTCCCTAAAGAGACCCAGTACTTC. This translates into CATSRRVRVPKETQYF.

The rearrangement joins TRBV20-1 to TRBJ2-1; D might be TRBD2 (5 bases). The CDR3 totals 14 residues. Between the trimmed V and J ends, which lost 0 bases and 3 bases, there was a span of 9 bases. The germline V gene has CDR1 DFQATT and CDR2 SNEGSKA (reference sequence). CDR3 DNA sequence: TGCAGTGCTAGAGATCCTAGCAGCTACAATGAGCAGTTCTTC. It encodes CSARDPSSYNEQFF.

The rearrangement uses TRBV24-1 and TRBJ2-1, with TRBD1 identical over 10 bases. V was pared by 7 bases and J by 7 bases, with 9 bases of the junction left unmatched. The CDR3 loop spans 15 amino acids. Germline lookup yields CDR1 KGHDR and CDR2 SFDVKD. CDR3 region: CATSLPGQGKNEQFF. In DNA, the CDR3 is TGTGCCACCAGCCTGCCGGGACAGGGGAAAAATGAGCAGTTCTTC.

V gene TRBV25-1 combines with J gene TRBJ1-2; tentative D call: TRBD1 (5 bases). Trimming removed 6 bases at V and 6 bases at J, with 14 bases between. The CDR3 has 13 amino acids. CDR1 and CDR2 (germline): MGHDK, SYGVNS. In DNA, the CDR3 is TGTGCCAGCAGCCCCCCCCAGGGAAATGGCTACACCTTC. This encodes CASSPPQGNGYTF.

This clonotype was observed a few times. This chain links TRBV7-8 with TRBJ2-7; no definite D call. Germline V gene sequence: CDR1 SGHVS, CDR2 FQNEAQ. This CDR3 spans 15 amino acids. V was pared by 5 bases and J by 3 bases, with 17 bases between. CDR3 in DNA: TGTGCCAGCAGCCCAGAGCCTGGACGCCACTACGAGCAGTACTTC. Translating it yields CASSPEPGRHYEQYF.

This chain uses TRBV7-2 with TRBJ1-5, with 12 bases aligning to TRBD1. V trimming: 5 bases; J trimming: 6 bases; junction bases outside the gene matches: 8. CDR1 and CDR2 from the germline V gene are SGHTA and FQGNSA. CDR3 length: 16 amino acids. CDR3 sequence: CASSTVGTGGSQPQHF. In nucleotides, the CDR3 is TGTGCCAGCAGCACAGTCGGGACAGGGGGCAGTCAGCCCCAGCATTTT.

The rearrangement joins TRBV2 to TRBJ1-6; no definite D call. Germline CDR1 SNHLY, CDR2 FYNNEI. V was shortened by 5 bases and J by 9 bases, with 20 bases between the two germline ends. The CDR3 has 16 residues. This chain's CDR3 is CASSPQGGGSGSPLHF. The DNA for the CDR3 is TGTGCCAGCAGTCCACAAGGAGGCGGGAGCGGTTCACCCCTCCACTTT.

The chain links TRBV7-2 to TRBJ2-2; perhaps TRBD1 as D (5 bases). V was cut by 5 bases and J by 6 bases, with 10 bases left in between. From germline, CDR1 is SGHTA and CDR2 FQGNSA. The CDR3 runs 13 residues. The chain's CDR3 is CASSAAGSGELFF. In DNA, the CDR3 is TGTGCCAGCAGCGCAGCAGGGTCCGGGGAGCTGTTTTTT.

The chain employs TRBV20-1 and TRBJ1-2, with D possibly TRBD1 on 5 matching bases. The CDR3 covers 14 residues. Trimming pared 3 bases from V and 0 bases from J, leaving 11 bases between. Germline values: CDR1 DFQATT, CDR2 SNEGSKA (reference sequence). CDR3 amino acids: CSASGAKSNYGYTF. The CDR3 nucleotides read TGCAGTGCTAGTGGGGCCAAATCTAACTATGGCTACACCTTC.

The genes are TRBV9 and TRBJ2-7; D is unclear. CDR1 SGDLS and CDR2 YYNGEE come from the germline V gene. The CDR3 is 15 residues long. Trimming took 0 bases from V and 3 from J, leaving 13 bases between them. The CDR3: CASSVDQDSGYEQYF. CDR3 nucleotides: TGTGCCAGCAGCGTAGATCAGGATTCCGGCTACGAGCAGTACTTC. The variable domain in full, completed from reference TRBV9 and TRBJ2-7, reads DSGVTQTPKHLITATGQRVTLRCSPRSGDLSVYWYQQSLDQGLQFLIQYYNGEERAKGNILERFSAQQFPDLHSELNLSSLELGDSALYFCASSVDQDSGYEQYFGPGTRLTVT.

The CDR3 bases are TGCAGCGTGGGACAGGGGCGACAAGAGACCCAGTACTTC. This gives the protein CSVGQGRQETQYF. This sequence joins TRBV29-1 and TRBJ2-5, with 10 nucleotides matching TRBD1. The CDR3 totals 13 residues. The V and J ends lost 6 bases and 2 bases, in that order; junction bases with no gene match: 3. Looked up from germline, CDR1 is SQVTM and CDR2 is ANQGSEA. Using reference TRBV29-1 and TRBJ2-5 for the parts outside the CDR3, the full variable domain is SAVISQKPSRDICQRGTSLTIQCQVDSQVTMMFWYRQQPGQSLTLIATANQGSEATYESGFVIDKFPISRPNLTFSTLTVSNMSPEDSSIYLCSVGQGRQETQYFGPGTRLLVL.

This clonotype was picked up a small number of times. The chain employs TRBV10-3 and TRBJ1-1; 11 nucleotides align to TRBD1. Unmatched junction bases numbered 3, after V lost 6 bases and J lost 0 bases. Germline V lookup: CDR1 ENHRY, CDR2 SYGVKD. This CDR3 has 15 residues. The CDR3 spells CAIRDRGRVNTEAFF. CDR3 nucleotide sequence: TGTGCCATCAGGGACAGGGGGCGGGTGAACACTGAAGCTTTCTTT.

The gene calls are TRBV20-1 and TRBJ2-3; D ambiguous. Germline V gene lookup returns CDR1 DFQATT and CDR2 SNEGSKA (reference sequence). Trimming took 7 bases from V and 7 from J, leaving 9 bases between them. The CDR3 contains 10 residues. CDR3 bases: TGCAGTGGCGTGTATAATACGCAGTATTTT. This encodes CSGVYNTQYF.

This clonotype was picked up a small number of times. V usage is TRBV7-9 and J usage is TRBJ1-2; perhaps TRBD1 as D (5 bases). The germline V gene encodes CDR1 SEHNR and CDR2 FQNEAQ (reference sequence). V shed 0 bases and J shed 3 bases, with 8 bases lying between them. The CDR3 is 14 residues long. DNA of the CDR3: TGTGCCAGCAGCTTAGCCTGGGGGGACTATGGCTACACCTTC. It yields the protein CASSLAWGDYGYTF.

V gene TRBV15 combines with J gene TRBJ2-5; TRBD2 matches 9 bases. This CDR3 has 17 amino acids. J lost 2 bases, V lost 2 bases, and 9 bases had no gene match. The germline CDR1 and CDR2 sequences are LNHNV and YYDKDF (reference sequence). CDR3 nucleotide sequence: TGTGCCACCAGCAGAAAGTCTAGCGGGATTGGGCAAGAGACCCAGTACTTC. Its translation is CATSRKSSGIGQETQYF.

This chain joins TRBV5-1 and TRBJ1-2; maybe TRBD1 (5 bases). The V gene's germline CDR1 is SGHRS and CDR2 YFSETQ. The V end lost 3 bases, the J end lost 2 bases, and 20 bases lay between the germline ends. This CDR3 region has 17 residues. The CDR3 nucleotides read TGCGCCAGCAGCTCAATGCTGGACAACTTCGACAACTATGGCTACACCTTC. Protein sequence: CASSSMLDNFDNYGYTF.

As regards this clonotype: A read error is possible here, since a much larger clone lies one base away. This sequence joins TRBV3-1 and TRBJ2-7; 8 nucleotides match TRBD1. V shed 4 bases and J 5 bases; nucleotides not matched to a gene: 10. The V gene's germline CDR1 is LGHDT and CDR2 YNNKEL (reference sequence). The CDR3 covers 15 residues. The DNA for the CDR3 is TGTGCCAGCAGCCCACCCAGGGGGCACAGCGACGAGCAGTACTTC. Amino acids: CASSPPRGHSDEQYF.

The gene calls are TRBV18 and TRBJ2-3, with 9 bases matching TRBD1. CDR1 is KGHSH, CDR2 LQKENI, per germline. CDR3 length equals 16 residues. V shed 5 bases, J shed 1 base, and the junction held 7 bases outside the gene matches. The CDR3 is CASSSYRDRGTDTQYF. CDR3 nucleotides: TGTGCCAGCTCATCGTACCGGGACAGGGGCACAGATACGCAGTATTTT. Combining the CDR3 with reference TRBV18 and TRBJ2-3 gives the whole variable domain NAGVMQNPRHLVRRRGQEARLRCSPMKGHSHVYWYRQLPEEGLKFMVYLQKENIIDESGMPKERFSAEFPKEGPSILRIQQVVRGDSAAYFCASSSYRDRGTDTQYFGPGTRLTVL.